This TCR beta chain appears in the sequencing data of a study of blood T cell repertoires in COVID-19 (dated by TCRdb to about 2020). The study in broad terms: Samples covering the acute and convalescent phases of COVID-19 were provided by collaborators in the United States, Italy and Spain. Where available, HLA class I and class II types were taken from metadata supplied by the sample provider and were not determined by assay-based typing. A freely available public database, intended as a resource for researchers studying the immune response to SARS-CoV-2, is where the repertoires were released. Subjects who had been exposed to COVID-19, were actively infected with it, or had recovered from it provided the deeply sampled blood TCRbeta repertoires that made up the dataset. The prospective study material was composed of cDNA or gDNA derived from T cells, B-cell-depleted T cells, or PBMCs. Samples came from the ongoing ImmuneRACE study (first 160 participants) plus 1,254 subjects from 6 global collaborators. A de-identified subject ID, COVID-19 status, age in years and sex were almost always included in the sample metadata. Results the study describes overall, beyond this receptor: How much clinical and demographic metadata was included differed by source and by participant, and the metadata was provided uncurated.

Trimming removed 1 base from V and 4 bases from J, leaving 5 bases between the germline ends. The CDR3 has 13 amino acids, counting the end cysteine and phenylalanine. The entry retains the CDR3 DNA only, 39 bases that are in frame from base 1. The germline V gene supplies CDR1 SGDLS and CDR2 YYNGEE. With respect to this clone: Its antigen is unknown. Base qualities are not provided; no much larger clone lies one nucleotide away.

TCRbeta CDR3 regions were amplified from genomic DNA by means of the immunoSEQ Assay, a bias-controlled multiplex PCR. Under the source paper's analysis protocol: The number of nucleated cells in each sample was estimated by amplification of reference gene primers within the assay. Sequence reads were collapsed and filtered to measure the absolute abundance of every unique TCRbeta CDR3 rearrangement. Productive Simpson clonality was computed per sample as the square root of Simpson's diversity index over productive rearrangements. TCRdb limited this immuneACCESS table to in-frame rearrangements with V and J called. A share of clones is missing; checked studies link under half to unresolved V genes, and the rest is unexplained. That table is the source of V, J and clone size, and D and trimming were worked out from the DNA. Here the sample has under 85,000 clones; approximately 90% occur a single time. Around 5% of the sample is held by the ten biggest clonotypes.

Each collaborating institution followed its own protocols to collect whole blood in K2EDTA tubes. For TCRbeta analysis, collaborators shipped samples in one of three forms: frozen whole blood, isolated PBMCs, or DNA extracted from either of those sample types. The clonotype originates from an elderly woman with active or convalescent COVID-19. The sequenced sample was peripheral blood. Recombination connected TRBV9 to TRBJ2-2, with no confidently assigned D gene. This receptor has the CDR3 CASSVSVTGELFF. The DNA sequence follows: TGTGCCAGCAGCGTATCGGTCACCGGGGAGCTGTTTTTT.